The 29 T cell receptor beta chains below were found in one sample sequenced in a study of OX40 agonist ivuxolimab in advanced cancers. The repertoire was sequenced with immunoSEQ multiplex PCR; TCRdb's copy has only in-frame clones and lacks some. Among about 85,000 clones listed, roughly 91% were seen once. The sample in question was CD4+ or CD8+ T cells sorted from blood, obtained in a trial of the OX40 agonist ivuxolimab. The receptors originated from an adult with an advanced solid tumor such as melanoma, head and neck, liver or kidney cancer.

The chain has TRBV5-4 and TRBJ2-1; 9 bases align to TRBD1. The CDR3 consists of 16 residues. Germline-derived CDR1 and CDR2 are SGHNT and YYREEE (reference sequence). After removal of 4 bases from V and 2 bases from J, the junction contained 7 bases not matched to a gene. Here the CDR3 reads CASSQDGTGTYNEQFF. CDR3 nucleotide sequence: TGTGCCAGCAGCCAGGATGGGACAGGGACCTACAATGAGCAGTTCTTC.

The gene calls are TRBV2 and TRBJ2-1; perhaps TRBD1 as D (6 bases). CDR1 and CDR2 from the germline V gene are SNHLY and FYNNEI. Between the trimmed V and J ends, which lost 4 bases and 9 bases, there was a span of 13 bases. This CDR3 is 13 amino acids long. Here the CDR3 DNA reads TGTGCCAGCAGTGTGGGACAACCGATTGAGCAGTTCTTC. This codes for CASSVGQPIEQFF.

CDR3: CASSQDRDGWRYGYTF. In nucleotides, the CDR3 is TGTGCCAGCAGCCAAGACCGGGACGGCTGGAGGTATGGCTACACCTTC. The V gene is TRBV14, the J gene TRBJ1-2; D may be TRBD1 (5 bases). Trimming took off 0 bases at V and 5 bases at J, with 16 bases between the two ends. Germline V gene sequence: CDR1 SGHDN, CDR2 FVKESK. This CDR3 comprises 16 residues.

The gene calls are TRBV7-9 and TRBJ2-1; 10 bases map to TRBD2. The CDR3 length is 12 residues. Germline lookup yields CDR1 SEHNR and CDR2 FQNEAQ (reference sequence). V was clipped by 5 bases and J by 15 bases; unmatched bases: 7. CDR3 region: CASSATSGAPFF. The CDR3 bases are TGTGCCAGCAGCGCTACTAGCGGGGCTCCGTTCTTC.

The chain couples TRBV7-2 to TRBJ1-4; 9 bases map to TRBD1. Per germline, CDR1 SGHTA and CDR2 FQGNSA. This CDR3 region has 14 residues. J gave up 8 bases and V 5 bases, and 6 bases lay outside the gene matches. The CDR3 loop is CASSQNRGREKLFF. The DNA for the CDR3 is TGTGCCAGCAGCCAGAACAGGGGGCGGGAAAAACTGTTTTTT.

The chain joins TRBV30 to TRBJ1-5; the match to TRBD1 covers 7 bases. Germline trimming cut 5 bases from V and 4 bases from J; bases unmatched to any gene: 5. This CDR3 contains 13 residues. The germline gives CDR1 GTSNPN, CDR2 SVGIG (reference sequence). CDR3 residues: CAWGGQWNQPQHF. The CDR3 DNA follows: TGTGCCTGGGGGGGACAGTGGAATCAGCCCCAGCATTTT. The full variable domain, completed using reference TRBV30 and TRBJ1-5, is SQTIHQWPATLVQPVGSPLSLECTVEGTSNPNLYWYRQAAGRGLQLLFYSVGIGQISSEVPQNLSASRPQDRQFILSSKKLLLSDSGFYLCAWGGQWNQPQHFGDGTRLSIL.

This chain uses TRBV19 with TRBJ2-1; tentatively, D is TRBD2 (7 bases). Trimming removed 4 bases from V and 7 bases from J, with 23 bases in between. The CDR3 sequence is 17 residues long. CDR1 and CDR2 from the germline V gene are LNHDA and SQIVND (reference sequence). CDR3: CASSKGLSGGASNEQFF. The CDR3 DNA sequence: TGTGCCAGTAGTAAGGGTTTATCGGGGGGCGCATCGAATGAGCAGTTCTTC.

CDR3 amino acids: CASSTTLGSYGYTF. CDR3 coding DNA: TGTGCCAGCAGTACAACGCTGGGTAGCTATGGCTACACCTTC. The chain couples TRBV7-2 to TRBJ1-2; D is unclear. The CDR3 totals 14 residues. Trimming cost V 6 bases and J 4 bases, with 15 bases left between them. Germline assignment: CDR1 SGHTA and CDR2 FQGNSA.

The genes are TRBV2 and TRBJ2-5; D may match TRBD1 or TRBD2 (5 bases each). Germline V gene sequence: CDR1 SNHLY, CDR2 FYNNEI. Trimming cost V 2 bases and J 10 bases, with 17 bases left between them. The CDR3 is 14 amino acids. CDR3 loop: CASSEPLRGVIQYF. The CDR3 DNA sequence: TGTGCCAGCAGTGAACCTCTACGGGGCGTGATCCAGTACTTC.

The chain recombines TRBV2 with TRBJ1-2; D gene unclear. V lost 5 bases and J lost 4, with 8 bases in between. Germline CDR1 reads SNHLY; CDR2 reads FYNNEI. The CDR3 loop spans 12 amino acids. CDR3 sequence (DNA): TGTGCCAGCAGTCAGAACCGCTATGGCTACACCTTC. This gives the protein CASSQNRYGYTF.

The chain combines TRBV11-2 with TRBJ1-3; the match to TRBD1 covers 7 bases. V shed 2 bases, J shed 2 bases, and the junction held 3 bases outside the gene matches. The CDR3 spans 15 residues. Germline CDR1 reads SGHAT; CDR2 reads FQNNGV. CDR3 in amino acids: CASSLHQGAGNTIYF. The CDR3, as DNA: TGTGCCAGCAGCTTACATCAGGGGGCTGGAAACACCATATATTTT.

The V and J genes are TRBV27 and TRBJ2-3; D not certain. V lost 7 bases and J 0 bases, leaving 8 bases between the germline ends. The CDR3 length is 13 residues. Germline CDR1 MNHEY, CDR2 SMNVEV (reference sequence). The CDR3 DNA reads as TGTGCCAGCACTATGATGAGCACAGATACGCAGTATTTT. Residues: CASTMMSTDTQYF.

The V call is TRBV18, the J call TRBJ2-2; 7 nucleotides align to TRBD1. V was clipped by 0 bases and J by 5 bases; unmatched bases: 15. The CDR3 has 19 amino acids. Germline V gene data show CDR1 as KGHSH and CDR2 as LQKENI. This CDR3 is CASSPPYFETGSWTGELFF. In nucleotides, the CDR3 is TGTGCCAGCTCACCACCATACTTCGAGACAGGGTCGTGGACCGGGGAGCTGTTTTTT. The full variable domain, its missing parts supplied by reference TRBV18 and TRBJ2-2, is NAGVMQNPRHLVRRRGQEARLRCSPMKGHSHVYWYRQLPEEGLKFMVYLQKENIIDESGMPKERFSAEFPKEGPSILRIQQVVRGDSAAYFCASSPPYFETGSWTGELFFGEGSRLTVL.

This clone has a single count. One junction end does not reproduce the germline sequence, and a read error may be involved. The chain combines TRBV11-2 with TRBJ1-1; D gene ambiguous. The CDR3 contains 16 residues. In germline, CDR1 is SGHAT, CDR2 FQNNGV. CDR3 protein: CASNRVFSSRNAEAFF. The DNA of the CDR3 is TGTGCCAGCAACCGGGTTTTTTCCTCTCGGAACGCTGAAGCTTTCTTT. The full variable domain, completed using reference TRBV11-2 and TRBJ1-1, is EAGVAQSPRYKIIEKRQSVAFWCNPISGHATLYWYQQILGQGPKLLIQFQNNGVVDDSQLPKDRFSAERLKGVDSTLKIQPAKLEDSAVYLCASNRVFSSRNAEAFFGQGTRLTVV.

V gene TRBV7-9 combines with J gene TRBJ2-5; D remains unclear. CDR1 is SEHNR and CDR2 is FQNEAQ in the germline V gene (reference sequence). The CDR3 is 10 amino acids. Trimming stripped 8 bases from V and 5 bases from J, with 6 bases between. The chain's CDR3 is CASAGETQYF. The CDR3 bases are TGTGCCAGCGCTGGGGAGACCCAGTACTTC.

This clone was seen once. The V and J genes are TRBV19 and TRBJ2-2; 8 nucleotides align to TRBD1. From germline, CDR1 is LNHDA and CDR2 SQIVND (reference sequence). CDR3 length: 15 residues. The trim removed 5 bases at V and 1 base at J, leaving 3 bases unmatched. The CDR3 here is CASSPGQGNTGELFF. For the CDR3, the DNA is TGTGCCAGTAGTCCTGGACAGGGGAACACCGGGGAGCTGTTTTTT. The full variable domain, rest sourced from reference TRBV19 and TRBJ2-2, is DGGITQSPKYLFRKEGQNVTLSCEQNLNHDAMYWYRQDPGQGLRLIYYSQIVNDFQKGDIAEGYSVSREKKESFPLTVTSAQKNPTAFYLCASSPGQGNTGELFFGEGSRLTVL.

V gene TRBV27 combines with J gene TRBJ2-2; the match to TRBD1 covers 12 bases. V shed 7 bases, J shed 4 bases, and the junction held 7 bases outside the gene matches. This CDR3 region has 16 residues. Per germline, CDR1 MNHEY and CDR2 SMNVEV (reference sequence). The CDR3 DNA follows: TGTGCCAGCAAACCGGGACAGGGGGCGCGCACCGGGGAGCTGTTTTTT. This gives the protein CASKPGQGARTGELFF.

This rearrangement joins TRBV5-1 to TRBJ2-2; D gene uncertain. This CDR3 contains 16 residues. The ends were cut back, 0 bases at V and 1 base at J, with 10 bases in the middle. Germline CDR1 is SGHRS and CDR2 is YFSETQ. This CDR3 is CASSLALVGNTGELFF. CDR3 DNA sequence: TGCGCCAGCAGCTTGGCATTAGTAGGGAACACCGGGGAGCTGTTTTTT. The complete variable domain, with remaining parts taken from reference TRBV5-1 and TRBJ2-2, reads KAGVTQTPRYLIKTRGQQVTLSCSPISGHRSVSWYQQTPGQGLQFLFEYFSETQRNKGNFPGRFSGRQFSNSRSEMNVSTLELGDSALYLCASSLALVGNTGELFFGEGSRLTVL.

V gene TRBV4-1 combines with J gene TRBJ1-1; D remains ambiguous. The CDR3 is made up of 11 amino acids. Germline V CDR1 and CDR2: MGHRA, YSYEKL. CDR3 loop: CANDFNTEAFF. The CDR3 nucleotides are TGCGCTAATGACTTCAACACTGAAGCTTTCTTT.

The CDR3 nucleotides are TGTGCCAGCACCCAGACTTGGGAAGCTTTCTTT. This encodes CASTQTWEAFF. V usage is TRBV6-1 and J usage is TRBJ1-1, with no clear D. V lost 7 bases, J lost 8 bases, and 11 bases lay in between. CDR3 length: 11 residues. Germline lookup yields CDR1 MNHNS and CDR2 SASEGT.

This chain joins TRBV19 and TRBJ1-3; D may be TRBD1 (6 bases). V shed 5 bases and J shed 4 bases, with 15 bases lying between them. There are 15 residues in the CDR3. The germline V gene has CDR1 LNHDA and CDR2 SQIVND (reference sequence). CDR3 sequence: CASSRWGGSGNTIYF. The CDR3, as DNA: TGTGCCAGTAGTCGGTGGGGGGGCTCCGGAAACACCATATATTTT.

This clone has just one count. The chain carries TRBV6-6 and TRBJ2-7, with D maybe TRBD1 (5 bases). The CDR3 is made up of 13 amino acids. From germline, CDR1 is MNHNY and CDR2 SVGAGI (reference sequence). The germline V and J ends were trimmed by 4 bases and 3 bases, with 10 bases remaining between them. The CDR3 is CASSSARVYEQYF. DNA for the CDR3: TGTGCCAGCAGTTCGGCCAGGGTCTACGAGCAGTACTTC.

This clone was detected only a few times. This chain joins TRBV7-3 and TRBJ2-1; weak D call: TRBD1 (6 bases). Deletions cut 2 bases from V and 10 bases from J, with 12 bases between. This CDR3 has 13 amino acids. Germline V lookup: CDR1 SGHTA, CDR2 FQGTGA. The CDR3 protein is CASSLGRDMEQFF. CDR3 nucleotides: TGTGCCAGCAGCTTAGGCCGGGACATGGAGCAGTTCTTC.

This clone has just a few counts. The CDR3 nucleotides read TGTGCCAGCAGCTCTTTAACAGCGGGACGCCACACAGATACGCAGTATTTT. It encodes CASSSLTAGRHTDTQYF. The rearrangement links TRBV7-2 to TRBJ2-3; 7 bases line up with TRBD2. CDR1 is SGHTA and CDR2 is FQGNSA in the germline V gene. This CDR3 region has 17 residues. The J segment lost 2 bases and the V segment lost 4 bases, leaving 12 bases of the junction unmatched.

The chain recombines TRBV28 with TRBJ1-3; D call uncertain. Looked up from germline, CDR1 is MDHEN and CDR2 is SYDVKM. V was shortened by 5 bases and J by 0 bases, with 8 bases between the two germline ends. The CDR3 extends over 14 amino acids. The DNA for the CDR3 is TGTGCCAGCAGTGAGATACTCTCTGGAAACACCATATATTTT. This codes for CASSEILSGNTIYF.

The V gene is TRBV5-4, the J gene TRBJ2-2; no firm D call. Trimming removed 2 bases from V and 0 bases from J, with 11 bases in between. This CDR3 region has 16 residues. Germline V gene sequence: CDR1 SGHNT, CDR2 YYREEE (reference sequence). This chain's CDR3 is CASSFHPTTNTGELFF. CDR3 nucleotide sequence: TGTGCCAGCAGCTTTCATCCTACAACGAACACCGGGGAGCTGTTTTTT.

This clone occurred once. The genes are TRBV12-5 and TRBJ2-1; D unclear. The CDR3 extends over 14 amino acids. Trimming pared 5 bases from V and 0 bases from J, leaving 8 bases between. CDR1 LGHNT and CDR2 FRNRAP come from the germline V gene. Here the CDR3 DNA reads TGTGCTAGTGGTGTGGAGAGCTCCTACAATGAGCAGTTCTTC. Its protein product is CASGVESSYNEQFF.

This chain uses TRBV4-2 with TRBJ2-1; possible D gene TRBD1, 6 bases. CDR1 is LGHNA and CDR2 is YNFKEQ in the germline V gene. The V end lost 0 bases, the J end lost 6 bases, and 9 bases lay between the germline ends. The CDR3 consists of 14 residues. Here the CDR3 reads CASSQDLGGNEQFF. The CDR3 coding sequence is TGTGCCAGCAGCCAAGATCTAGGGGGCAATGAGCAGTTCTTC.

V and J are TRBV9 and TRBJ1-1; the match to TRBD1 covers 10 bases. The CDR3 is made up of 17 amino acids. Germline CDR1 and CDR2: SGDLS and YYNGEE. V shed 0 bases, J shed 4 bases, and the junction held 9 bases outside the gene matches. CDR3 DNA: TGTGCCAGCAGCGTAGGGACAGGGGGAGGTCGGAGCACTGAAGCTTTCTTT. This encodes CASSVGTGGGRSTEAFF.